This T cell receptor beta chain was retrieved from a study of beta chain features in type 1 diabetes listed by TCRdb under 2018. Regarding the research as a whole: Mean age, gender distribution, total cell number and subset yield did not differ between patients and healthy donors. The study compared the TCRB repertoires of sorted circulating CD4+ T cell subsets in recently diagnosed type 1 diabetes patients with those in matched healthy donors. Naive and central memory subsets were obtained from all 28 donors, but regulatory and stem cell-like memory subsets were isolated from only 8 patients and roughly eight healthy donors. Across all samples, about 110 million sorted cells were examined, and cell number per subset correlated strongly with RNA yield. Results and caveats for the whole study, not just this receptor: Shorter templates might have been favored by PCR, but patient and control samples were amplified and corrected together, so both groups would have been affected equally by any skew. In all four CD4+ subsets, TCRB CDR3 length was moderately but significantly shorter in type 1 diabetes patients. Only small numbers of individuals were included in the HLA sub-analyses, which left unresolved whether HLA type had any influence on TCRB rearrangement. The naive, central memory and regulatory TCRB repertoires appeared to resemble one another more closely among patients than among healthy donors. Because cDNA was sequenced instead of genomic DNA, highly expressing activated cells could be over-represented, though the groups showed no difference in activation or CD3 levels. At VDJ recombination sites, type 1 diabetes patients had fewer insertions and more deleted nucleotides, which implies abnormalities in thymic rearrangement.

This clone was counted between two and nine times. Its target antigen remains unknown. No base-level quality is on record; no much larger clone is a single base apart. The entire isolated RNA was reverse transcribed using the High Capacity cDNA Reverse Transcription Kit, and thus expressed TCRB transcripts were sequenced. Naive, central memory and regulatory T cell samples underwent deep immunoSEQ sequencing, averaging about 3.57 million total reads per sample. After sorted cells were lysed in RLT buffer, RNA was extracted with DNase-treated RNeasy Micro or Mini kits, with the choice depending on cell number. Each cell subset was processed on its own to prevent cross-contamination, while patient and healthy donor samples were processed together. The immunoSEQ multiplex PCR was used to amplify TCRB sequences from cDNA, generating 87-bp fragments that spanned the CDR3 region. Sequencing of the amplicons was done on the Illumina HiSeq platform. Turning to the authors' computational methods: Synthetic template baselines were used to correct PCR bias computationally, reads within Hamming distance 2 were collapsed, and singletons that could not be merged were discarded. By aligning reads against IMGT, V, D and J genes, CDR3 length, and insertions or deletions at six rearrangement sites were assigned. Clonotype counts were normalized to sorted cell number within each subset before computing true diversity and Gini coefficients with the tcR R package. The overlap coefficient, calculated on TCRB nucleotide sequences, was used to quantify repertoire sharing. Drawn from immuneACCESS, this table holds only the in-frame rearrangements with V and J called that TCRdb kept. Clones are partly lost; checked studies trace under half to an unresolved V gene and leave the rest unexplained. V, J and clone size are taken as reported in that table, and D and trimming were inferred from the DNA itself. This sample comprises more than 300,000 clones, less than 9.5% of them detected only once. The top ten constitute less than 0.45% of the sample.

Each donor gave one peripheral blood draw, averaging approximately 0.11 L, which was collected into heparinised tubes. A BD FACSAria II and a panel including CD45RO, CCR7, CD25, CD127, CD95 and CD27 were used to sort naive, central memory, regulatory and stem cell-like memory CD4+ T cells. A purity above 95% was achieved for all sorted populations. PBMCs were isolated immediately by Lymphoprep density gradient centrifugation and stained directly without culture. So that batch effects would be minimized, each experiment stained and sorted samples in pairs, pairing one healthy donor with one patient. The specimen sequenced was central memory CD4+ T cells from blood. The clonotype originates from a woman aged 18-29 years in good health.

The nucleotide sequence is given as TGCGCCAGCAGCCGGCGGACAGGCCAACCCCACAATGAGCAGTTCTTC. It translates to CASSRRTGQPHNEQFF. The chain is assembled from TRBV4-3 and TRBJ2-1; 7 of the junction bases match TRBD1. V trim: 4 bases; J trim: 5 bases; unmatched bases: 11. The CDR3 runs 16 amino acids, cysteine and phenylalanine included. Only the CDR3 DNA is retained, 48 bases long and in frame from the first base. CDR1 LGHNA and CDR2 YSLEER were looked up in the germline V gene.